The 29 T cell receptor beta chains presented below share a single source sample, sequenced in a study of T cell responses to AZD1222 COVID-19 vaccine. Sequencing used immunoSEQ multiplex PCR; TCRdb keeps in-frame clones, though not all of them. The sample has approximately 90,000 clones; approximately 88% are singletons. The starting material was peripheral blood, obtained on day 0 of AZD1222 vaccination. Receptors were obtained from an adult in good health.

This clone occurred once. The chain has TRBV19 and TRBJ1-3; TRBD1 matches at 7 bases. The CDR3 loop spans 15 amino acids. V trimming: 4 bases; J trimming: 4 bases; junction bases outside the gene matches: 7. The germline gives CDR1 LNHDA, CDR2 SQIVND (reference sequence). The CDR3 sequence: CASSTTGALGNTIYF. CDR3 in DNA: TGTGCCAGTAGTACCACAGGGGCTCTCGGAAACACCATATATTTT.

This chain connects TRBV10-1 to TRBJ1-2, with unresolved D. Per germline, CDR1 WNHNN and CDR2 SYGVQD (reference sequence). There are 14 residues in the CDR3. Trimming left V 0 bases short and J 4 bases short, with 9 bases between. The CDR3 here is CASSESPEGYGYTF. In nucleotides, the CDR3 is TGCGCCAGCAGTGAGTCTCCAGAGGGCTATGGCTACACCTTC.

V is TRBV7-9 and J is TRBJ1-3; D uncertain. The germline CDR1 and CDR2 sequences are SEHNR and FQNEAQ (reference sequence). Trimming pared 2 bases from V and 1 base from J, leaving 6 bases between. CDR3 length: 14 residues. Written as DNA, the CDR3 is TGTGCCAGCAGCTTAATCACGTCTGGAAACACCATATATTTT. Encoded protein: CASSLITSGNTIYF.

The CDR3 loop is CASSYLDRANSGNTIYF. CDR3 DNA: TGCGCCAGCAGTTACCTCGACAGGGCCAACTCTGGAAACACCATATATTTT. The chain employs TRBV10-2 and TRBJ1-3; TRBD1 agrees at 7 bases. The CDR3 contains 17 residues. Germline CDR1 and CDR2: WSHSY and SAAADI. The V segment lost 5 bases and the J segment 0 bases; nucleotides outside the gene matches: 10.

V gene TRBV6-2 or TRBV6-3 combines with J gene TRBJ1-5, with D uncertain. Germline V gene sequence: CDR1 MNHEY, CDR2 SVGEGT. The CDR3 length is 15 residues. V was cut by 2 bases and J by 5 bases, with 13 bases left in between. Here the CDR3 reads CASSYGLESYQPQHF. DNA of the CDR3: TGTGCCAGCAGTTACGGACTAGAGAGTTATCAGCCCCAGCATTTT.

The CDR3 DNA sequence: TGTGCCAGCAGCTTCCAGGGACTCAACACCGGGGAGCTGTTTTTT. Its protein product is CASSFQGLNTGELFF. The V gene is TRBV7-9, the J gene TRBJ2-2, with D possibly matching TRBD2 (6 bases). The germline V gene has CDR1 SEHNR and CDR2 FQNEAQ (reference sequence). V was clipped by 3 bases and J by 2 bases, with 10 bases between them. The CDR3 has 15 amino acids.

V and J are TRBV19 and TRBJ1-2, with D possibly being TRBD1 (6 bases). The germline gives CDR1 LNHDA, CDR2 SQIVND (reference sequence). The CDR3 is 13 amino acids. V lost 5 bases and J lost 2, with 9 bases in between. This chain's CDR3 is CASSVDSNYGYTF. CDR3 in DNA: TGTGCCAGTAGTGTGGACAGCAACTATGGCTACACCTTC.

The rearrangement uses TRBV18 and TRBJ2-7, with D possibly TRBD1 on 6 matching bases. This CDR3 is built from 15 residues. V gave up 3 bases and J gave up 6 bases, with 18 bases separating them. The germline CDR1 and CDR2 sequences are KGHSH and LQKENI. CDR3 region: CASSPDQGNRAEQYF. In DNA form, the CDR3 reads TGTGCCAGCTCACCCGACCAGGGGAATAGGGCCGAGCAGTACTTC.

The V gene is TRBV11-2, the J gene TRBJ2-7; no firm D call. Between the trimmed V and J ends, which lost 5 bases and 9 bases, there was a span of 23 bases. This CDR3 contains 15 residues. Per the germline V gene, CDR1 is SGHAT and CDR2 is FQNNGV. The CDR3 sequence is CASSPGGRTLRGQYF. CDR3 DNA: TGTGCCAGCAGCCCGGGTGGACGGACCCTACGAGGGCAGTACTTC.

This clone was observed a single time. The gene calls are TRBV28 and TRBJ1-2, with 9 bases lining up with TRBD1. The trim removed 5 bases at V and 3 bases at J, leaving 1 base unmatched. There are 13 residues in the CDR3. Per germline, CDR1 MDHEN and CDR2 SYDVKM. CDR3 sequence reads: CASSRDRDYGYTF. In DNA form, the CDR3 reads TGTGCCAGCAGTAGGGACAGGGACTATGGCTACACCTTC.

The chain uses TRBV5-6 and TRBJ1-1; TRBD1 agrees at 10 bases. The CDR3 has 17 residues. Germline assignment: CDR1 SGHDT and CDR2 YYEEEE. The J segment lost 5 bases and the V segment lost 3 bases, leaving 13 bases of the junction unmatched. The CDR3 region has the DNA TGTGCCAGCAGCTCGACGGGGACAGGGGATCAGTGGACTGAAGCTTTCTTT. Protein product: CASSSTGTGDQWTEAFF.

The sample holds one count of this clone. The V gene is TRBV5-1, the J gene TRBJ1-3; D gene uncertain. The CDR3 runs to 16 residues. Germline V gene data show CDR1 as SGHRS and CDR2 as YFSETQ. The V and J ends lost 0 bases and 0 bases respectively, with 10 bases between them. This CDR3 reads CASSLEPPNSGNTIYF. CDR3 nucleotide sequence: TGCGCCAGCAGCTTGGAGCCGCCTAACTCTGGAAACACCATATATTTT.

This clone was seen a few times. J is TRBJ2-7 and V is TRBV5-1; TRBD1 is a possible D gene (5 bases). Germline CDR1 reads SGHRS; CDR2 reads YFSETQ. The CDR3 loop spans 14 amino acids. V was shortened by 0 bases and J by 3 bases, with 10 bases between the two germline ends. The CDR3 is CASSLDGRVYEQYF. The CDR3 coding sequence is TGCGCCAGCAGCTTGGATGGCAGGGTCTACGAGCAGTACTTC.

CDR3 DNA sequence: TGTGCCAGTTCCTCGATCTGGGGACAGGGAAGCGCCTACGAGCAGTACTTC. Its protein product is CASSSIWGQGSAYEQYF. The chain has TRBV19 and TRBJ2-7, with TRBD1 matching 9 bases. The J segment lost 2 bases and the V segment lost 8 bases, leaving 16 bases of the junction unmatched. CDR3 length: 17 amino acids. Germline CDR1 LNHDA, CDR2 SQIVND (reference sequence).

J is TRBJ1-5 and V is TRBV19; D call uncertain. CDR3 size: 12 residues. CDR1 LNHDA and CDR2 SQIVND come from the germline V gene (reference sequence). Between the trimmed V and J ends, which lost 5 bases and 6 bases, there was a span of 8 bases. In nucleotides, the CDR3 is TGTGCCAGTAGTTATAGCGGTCAGCCCCAGCATTTT. It is translated as CASSYSGQPQHF.

This clone came up once. This sequence joins TRBV28 and TRBJ2-3; the D gene is possibly TRBD1 (6 bases). Germline V gene sequence: CDR1 MDHEN, CDR2 SYDVKM. The CDR3 is 15 residues long. With 3 bases removed from V and 2 bases from J, the gap between germline ends came to 12 bases. The DNA of the CDR3 is TGTGCCAGCAGTTTTCGGCAGGGGAACACAGATACGCAGTATTTT. Its translation is CASSFRQGNTDTQYF.

The V and J genes are TRBV30 and TRBJ2-7; the match to TRBD2 covers 9 bases. Trimming removed 1 base from V and 2 bases from J; junction bases left unmatched: 12. The CDR3 runs to 17 residues. CDR1 is GTSNPN and CDR2 is SVGIG in the germline V gene (reference sequence). As DNA, the CDR3 is TGTGCCTGGAGTGCCTCTAGAGCGGGAGGTTTCGCCTACGAGCAGTACTTC. This gives the protein CAWSASRAGGFAYEQYF.

V and J are TRBV28 and TRBJ1-6; 8 bases are a match to TRBD1. V dropped 6 bases and J dropped 6; count of bases not matched to a gene: 4. The length of the CDR3 is 14 residues. Germline V gene lookup returns CDR1 MDHEN and CDR2 SYDVKM. CDR3 amino acids: CASRNGQGNSPLHF. The CDR3 DNA follows: TGTGCCAGCAGGAATGGACAGGGTAATTCACCCCTCCACTTT.

J is TRBJ2-5 and V is TRBV4-1; TRBD1 matches 7 bases. The CDR3 has 14 amino acids. Germline CDR1 MGHRA, CDR2 YSYEKL. V lost 4 bases to trimming and J lost 2 bases; unmatched junction nucleotides: 4. The CDR3: CASSLPGQQETQYF. CDR3 DNA sequence: TGCGCCAGCAGCCTACCGGGACAGCAAGAGACCCAGTACTTC.

The CDR3 reads CASSSRQTAGSEKLFF. CDR3 in DNA: TGTGCCAGCAGCTCCCGGCAGACGGCGGGTAGTGAAAAACTGTTTTTT. J is TRBJ1-4 and V is TRBV5-4; no clear D. CDR1 is SGHNT and CDR2 is YYREEE in the germline V gene (reference sequence). This CDR3 spans 16 amino acids. Trimming cost V 3 bases and J 7 bases, with 19 bases left between them. Based on the CDR3 plus reference TRBV5-4 and TRBJ1-4, the full variable domain is ETGVTQSPTHLIKTRGQQVTLRCSSQSGHNTVSWYQQALGQGPQFIFQYYREEENGRGNFPPRFSGLQFPNYSSELNVNALELDDSALYLCASSSRQTAGSEKLFFGSGTQLSVL.

This clone was counted a single time. CDR3 nucleotides: TGTGCCAGCAGCCCGGACAGTTCTCCGGGCTACACCTTC. It yields the protein CASSPDSSPGYTF. The V gene is TRBV12-3 or TRBV12-4, the J gene TRBJ1-2, with TRBD1 as a possible D gene (6 bases). This CDR3 has 13 residues. Trimming stripped 6 bases from V and 8 bases from J, with 16 bases between.

The CDR3 region has the DNA TGTGCCTGGTCGAACGGGCCCCCGGGGTATGGCTACACCTTC. Protein product: CAWSNGPPGYGYTF. The chain carries TRBV30 and TRBJ1-2; D unclear. V was shortened by 5 bases and J by 5 bases, with 18 bases between the two germline ends. The CDR3 extends over 14 amino acids. Germline V gene data show CDR1 as GTSNPN and CDR2 as SVGIG (reference sequence).

The V and J genes are TRBV6-2 or TRBV6-3 and TRBJ1-5, with D perhaps matching TRBD1 (5 bases). Germline values: CDR1 MNHEY, CDR2 SVGEGT. This CDR3 contains 17 residues. Trimming removed 0 bases from V and 6 bases from J, with 18 bases in between. The CDR3 protein is CASSYSTRATFGQPQHF. The CDR3 nucleotides read TGTGCCAGCAGTTACTCGACCAGGGCCACATTCGGTCAGCCCCAGCATTTT.

The V and J genes are TRBV18 and TRBJ2-5, with 7 nucleotides matching TRBD2. CDR1 KGHSH and CDR2 LQKENI come from the germline V gene. The junction had 2 bases not matched to a gene; V was cut back by 3 bases and J by 4 bases. The CDR3 is 13 amino acids. CDR3 loop: CASSPREGETQYF. DNA for the CDR3: TGTGCCAGCTCACCCAGGGAGGGAGAGACCCAGTACTTC.

Note on this clone: At one end the junction does not follow the germline gene, possibly because of a read error. The chain joins TRBV7-7 to TRBJ2-5, with a possible D match to TRBD1 (5 bases). The CDR3 runs to 16 residues. Germline CDR1 and CDR2: SSHAT and FNYEAQ (reference sequence). In DNA form, the CDR3 reads TGTGCTAGCAGCTTAATTGGTTTGCCAGGGCAAGAGACCCAGTACTTC. Protein: CASSLIGLPGQETQYF.

This chain links TRBV2 with TRBJ1-4; D is possibly TRBD1 (6 bases). Germline CDR1 is SNHLY and CDR2 is FYNNEI. V was clipped by 11 bases and J by 8 bases, with 15 bases between them. CDR3 length: 12 amino acids. DNA for the CDR3: TGTGCCGTAGCAGGGGCGGTCGAAAAACTGTTTTTT. It specifies CAVAGAVEKLFF. The whole variable domain, filled in from reference TRBV2 and TRBJ1-4, reads EPEVTQTPSHQVTQMGQEVILRCVPISNHLYFYWYRQILGQKVEFLVSFYNNEISEKSEIFDDQFSVERPDGSNFTLKIRSTKLEDSAMYFCAVAGAVEKLFFGSGTQLSVL.

The rearrangement uses TRBV12-3 or TRBV12-4 and TRBJ2-5; D might be TRBD2 (5 bases). Deletions cut 3 bases from V and 10 bases from J, with 15 bases between. CDR3 size: 13 residues. CDR3 sequence: CASSFPPSGVQYF. DNA for the CDR3: TGTGCCAGCAGTTTCCCTCCAAGCGGCGTCCAGTACTTC.

This rearrangement joins TRBV6-5 to TRBJ2-7, with D maybe TRBD2 (7 bases). V lost 2 bases and J 1 base, leaving 12 bases between the germline ends. This CDR3 is built from 15 residues. Germline CDR1 MNHEY, CDR2 SVGAGI. CDR3 DNA sequence: TGTGCCAGCAGTTACCGGGGAGGGGGTTCCTACGAGCAGTACTTC. Amino acid sequence: CASSYRGGGSYEQYF.

This chain connects TRBV7-9 to TRBJ2-3; 9 bases align to TRBD1. The CDR3 runs to 15 residues. Per the germline V gene, CDR1 is SEHNR and CDR2 is FQNEAQ (reference sequence). Unmatched junction bases numbered 2, after V lost 1 base and J lost 3 bases. The chain's CDR3 is CASSLVDRGTDTQYF. In DNA form, the CDR3 reads TGTGCCAGCAGCTTAGTAGACAGGGGGACAGATACGCAGTATTTT.